These 27 T cell receptor beta chains share one sample of origin, sequenced in a study of human T cells and chemical hapten exposure. TCRdb passed the RACE reads through MiXCR, listing each CDR3 protein once. The sample contains 100,000 or so distinct CDR3 sequences, 30% to 35% of which appear only once. As to time point: patch test 3, about 24 weeks after DPC sensitization. Treatment defined: therapeutic diphenylcyclopropenone sensitization with weekly scalp DPC. The sequencing used whole blood, collected in connection with sensitization to the hapten diphenylcyclopropenone (DPC). These receptors all come from a man aged 40-49 years with alopecia areata. Some clones in this sample may be carry-over from other donors' samples.

CDR3 DNA sequence: TGTGCCAGCAGTTTGAAAGCTCCGAACACCGGGGAGCTGTTTTTT. Amino acids: CASSLKAPNTGELFF. The V gene is TRBV6-5, the J gene TRBJ2-2; D remains unclear. Germline values: CDR1 MNHEY, CDR2 SVGAGI. The CDR3 length is 15 residues. The ends were cut back, 4 bases at V and 0 bases at J, with 9 bases in the middle.

This chain links TRBV20-1 with TRBJ2-7; 8 nucleotides align to TRBD2. From germline, CDR1 is DFQATT and CDR2 SNEGSKA (reference sequence). This CDR3 region has 13 residues. The V segment lost 6 bases and the J segment 4 bases; nucleotides outside the gene matches: 8. The CDR3 bases are TGCAGTGCCCGGGGGGGTCTGGGTTACGAGCAGTACTTC. This codes for CSARGGLGYEQYF.

The chain carries TRBV28 and TRBJ2-3, with 9 bases matching TRBD2. The CDR3 has 14 residues. Germline CDR1 MDHEN, CDR2 SYDVKM. The V and J ends lost 11 bases and 3 bases, in that order; junction bases with no gene match: 9. The CDR3 here is CAGSAGGPTDTQYF. The CDR3 region has the DNA TGTGCCGGGAGCGCGGGAGGGCCAACAGATACGCAGTATTTT.

The sample holds a few counts of this clonotype. The V gene is TRBV28, the J gene TRBJ2-3; 10 nucleotides agree with TRBD2. Germline V gene sequence: CDR1 MDHEN, CDR2 SYDVKM. V shed 2 bases, J shed 9 bases, and the junction held 8 bases outside the gene matches. The CDR3 has 15 amino acids. CDR3 residues: CASSLGPSGSGTQYF. The CDR3 bases are TGTGCCAGCAGTTTAGGGCCTAGCGGGAGTGGGACGCAGTATTTT.

The chain uses TRBV5-4 and TRBJ1-1; D not certain. CDR1 and CDR2 from the germline V gene are SGHNT and YYREEE (reference sequence). The CDR3 is made up of 15 amino acids. V was cut by 1 base and J by 1 base, with 11 bases left in between. The CDR3 sequence is CASSLPGPKNTEAFF. In nucleotides, the CDR3 is TGTGCCAGCAGCTTGCCCGGACCGAAGAACACTGAAGCTTTCTTT.

The genes are TRBV6-5 and TRBJ2-1; a possible D gene is TRBD2 (5 bases). The V gene lost 0 bases and the J gene lost 5 bases, with 20 bases spanning the gap. The CDR3 sequence is 18 residues long. Germline V gene lookup returns CDR1 MNHEY and CDR2 SVGAGI. The DNA of the CDR3 is TGTGCCAGCAGTTACTCAAGAGTCGGACTCTCATCGAACAATGAGCAGTTCTTC. Translation gives CASSYSRVGLSSNNEQFF.

This clonotype was observed a few times. The chain couples TRBV6-2 or TRBV6-3 to TRBJ2-7, with 8 nucleotides matching TRBD2. The CDR3 extends over 13 amino acids. Germline CDR1 is MNHEY and CDR2 is SVGEGT. V was pared by 5 bases and J by 11 bases, with 11 bases of the junction left unmatched. The chain's CDR3 is CASSAGLAPAEYV. DNA for the CDR3: TGTGCCAGCAGTGCCGGACTAGCCCCAGCAGAGTACGTC.

This chain's CDR3 is CSVGHRATNSYEQYV. DNA for the CDR3: TGCAGCGTTGGCCACCGGGCTACCAATTCTTACGAGCAGTACGTC. The chain carries TRBV29-1 and TRBJ2-7; D is ambiguous. There are 15 residues in the CDR3. V was clipped by 4 bases and J by 4 bases, with 20 bases between them. Germline values: CDR1 SQVTM, CDR2 ANQGSEA.

A few counts support this clonotype. V usage is TRBV12-3 or TRBV12-4 and J usage is TRBJ1-6; a weak D match, TRBD1 (6 bases). Trimming removed 6 bases from V and 5 bases from J, with 14 bases in between. This CDR3 has 15 residues. CDR3 residues: CASRLSTGNNSPLHF. The CDR3 nucleotides are TGTGCCAGCAGACTTTCTACAGGGAATAATTCACCCCTCCACTTT.

The chain links TRBV28 to TRBJ2-4, with 7 bases identical to TRBD2. Germline trimming cut 2 bases from V and 8 bases from J; bases unmatched to any gene: 6. The CDR3 has 14 residues. Germline loops: CDR1 MDHEN, CDR2 SYDVKM. The CDR3 sequence: CASSLMAGADIQYF. The CDR3 nucleotides are TGTGCCAGCAGTTTAATGGCGGGAGCTGACATTCAGTACTTC.

This clonotype turned up a few times. The chain combines TRBV12-3 or TRBV12-4 with TRBJ2-3; D is undetermined. With 5 bases removed from V and 1 base from J, the gap between germline ends came to 7 bases. The CDR3 sequence is 13 residues long. The CDR3 is CASSQDGTDTQYF. The CDR3 region has the DNA TGTGCCAGCAGTCAGGACGGCACAGATACGCAGTATTTT.

This chain connects TRBV6-2 or TRBV6-3 to TRBJ2-1, with D possibly being TRBD1 or TRBD2 (6 bases each). There are 14 residues in the CDR3. V was shortened by 2 bases and J by 6 bases, with 11 bases between the two germline ends. Germline V gene data show CDR1 as MNHEY and CDR2 as SVGEGT. The CDR3 here is CASSYGGGGNEQFF. The DNA of the CDR3 is TGTGCCAGCAGTTACGGAGGGGGAGGCAATGAGCAGTTCTTC.

The CDR3 nucleotides are TGTGCCAGCAGTCCCGAGTGGGGGGCAACTAATGAAAAACTGTTTTTT. Its translation: CASSPEWGATNEKLFF. This sequence joins TRBV27 and TRBJ1-4; a possible D gene is TRBD1 (5 bases). Germline values: CDR1 MNHEY, CDR2 SMNVEV (reference sequence). Deletions cut 5 bases from V and 0 bases from J, with 13 bases between. There are 16 residues in the CDR3.

The V and J genes are TRBV20-1 and TRBJ2-3, with D possibly being TRBD1 (6 bases). Looked up from germline, CDR1 is DFQATT and CDR2 is SNEGSKA (reference sequence). CDR3 length: 15 amino acids. V gave up 0 bases and J gave up 1 base, with 11 bases separating them. The CDR3 protein is CSARDQGQGTDTQYF. The DNA of the CDR3 is TGCAGTGCTAGAGACCAGGGGCAGGGCACAGATACGCAGTATTTT.

This sequence joins TRBV20-1 and TRBJ2-7, with D perhaps TRBD2 (6 bases). The CDR3 has 14 amino acids. The ends were cut back, 0 bases at V and 2 bases at J, with 11 bases in the middle. Germline V gene lookup returns CDR1 DFQATT and CDR2 SNEGSKA (reference sequence). CDR3 sequence: CSARDVAGTYEQYV. CDR3 DNA sequence: TGCAGTGCTAGAGATGTGGCGGGAACCTACGAGCAGTACGTC.

This clonotype has more than one count but fewer than ten. V and J are TRBV6-5 and TRBJ2-3; D not certain. The CDR3 extends over 11 amino acids. Trimming shortened V by 10 bases and J by 6 bases, and 11 bases separated the two germline ends. Germline values: CDR1 MNHEY, CDR2 SVGAGI. In DNA, the CDR3 is TGTGCCACCCACGAACGGGATACGCAGTATTTT. This gives the protein CATHERDTQYF.

This clonotype appeared a few times. The chain has TRBV5-1 and TRBJ2-3; D uncertain. Germline CDR1 is SGHRS and CDR2 is YFSETQ. The CDR3 is 14 amino acids. The ends were cut back, 4 bases at V and 2 bases at J, with 11 bases in the middle. The CDR3: CASSPAIATDTQYF. The CDR3 nucleotides read TGCGCCAGCAGCCCCGCTATTGCCACAGATACGCAGTATTTT.

This chain uses TRBV29-1 with TRBJ1-1; D perhaps matches TRBD1 (5 bases). V was clipped by 7 bases and J by 0 bases, with 9 bases between them. CDR1 is SQVTM, CDR2 ANQGSEA, per germline. CDR3 length equals 12 residues. This CDR3 reads CSGGTLNTEAFF. CDR3 DNA sequence: TGCAGCGGGGGGACGCTGAACACTGAAGCTTTCTTT.

V usage is TRBV7-9 and J usage is TRBJ1-1, with D unresolved. This CDR3 has 12 residues. Trimming shortened V by 4 bases and J by 6 bases, and 9 bases separated the two germline ends. Germline assignment: CDR1 SEHNR and CDR2 FQNEAQ (reference sequence). As DNA, the CDR3 is TGTGCCAGCAGCTACAGTAACGCTGAAGCTTTCTTT. Amino acid sequence: CASSYSNAEAFF.

CDR3 region: CASSSTGTAGTEAFF. Written as DNA, the CDR3 is TGTGCCAGCAGTTCCACCGGGACAGCGGGCACTGAAGCTTTCTTT. The chain joins TRBV27 to TRBJ1-1; TRBD1 matches at 7 bases. The V segment lost 4 bases and the J segment 4 bases; nucleotides outside the gene matches: 9. The CDR3 covers 15 residues. Germline assignment: CDR1 MNHEY and CDR2 SMNVEV (reference sequence).

The CDR3 DNA follows: TGCAGTGCTCAATCTAGCGGGAGGGCCACCTACAATGAGCAGTTCTTC. The encoded protein is CSAQSSGRATYNEQFF. V and J are TRBV20-1 and TRBJ2-1; 12 nucleotides line up with TRBD2. V lost 5 bases to trimming and J lost 2 bases; unmatched junction nucleotides: 7. The CDR3 contains 16 residues. Germline lookup yields CDR1 DFQATT and CDR2 SNEGSKA (reference sequence).

The chain employs TRBV6-6 and TRBJ2-1, with 11 bases that match TRBD1. The ends lost 6 bases at V and 8 bases at J; junction bases unmatched: 12. This CDR3 has 16 amino acids. From germline, CDR1 is MNHNY and CDR2 SVGAGI (reference sequence). The CDR3 coding sequence is TGTGCCAGCAGATCTGGACAGGGGGCGCGATTAGATGAGCAGTTCTTC. This sequence encodes CASRSGQGARLDEQFF.

This clonotype has just a few counts. This sequence joins TRBV29-1 and TRBJ2-3; no firm D call. The CDR3 is made up of 16 amino acids. The germline V and J ends were trimmed by 7 bases and 4 bases, with 24 bases remaining between them. Germline V gene lookup returns CDR1 SQVTM and CDR2 ANQGSEA. The CDR3, as DNA: TGCAGCGCTGACGGGCCCCTTAGCTTTCGTGCAGATACGCAGTATTTT. It yields the protein CSADGPLSFRADTQYF.

The chain carries TRBV12-3 or TRBV12-4 and TRBJ2-7; no firm D call. This CDR3 has 15 amino acids. V was trimmed by 6 bases and J by 0 bases, leaving 15 bases between them. The CDR3 loop is CASSPGSGLSYEQYV. The CDR3 region has the DNA TGTGCCAGCAGCCCTGGCTCAGGCCTCTCCTACGAGCAGTACGTC.

This clonotype was counted a few times. The gene calls are TRBV4-1 and TRBJ1-2; a weak D match, TRBD1 (5 bases). The CDR3 loop spans 15 amino acids. The V end was cut by 0 bases, the J end by 2 bases, with 10 bases between. Germline V lookup: CDR1 MGHRA, CDR2 YSYEKL. The CDR3: CASSQEPGTNYGYTF. The CDR3, as DNA: TGCGCCAGCAGCCAAGAACCAGGGACGAACTATGGCTACACCTTC.

The sample holds a few counts of this clonotype. J is TRBJ2-1 and V is TRBV7-9, with 9 bases aligning to TRBD1. Trimming at V came to 5 bases and at J to 6 bases, leaving 5 bases not matched to a gene. This CDR3 is 14 amino acids long. Germline CDR1 reads SEHNR; CDR2 reads FQNEAQ (reference sequence). The CDR3 nucleotides read TGTGCCAGCAGCCCGGACAGGGGATTCAATGAGCAGTTCTTC. Its translation: CASSPDRGFNEQFF. The variable domain in full, with the rest retrieved from reference TRBV7-9 and TRBJ2-1, is DTGVSQNPRHKITKRGQNVTFRCDPISEHNRLYWYRQTLGQGPEFLTYFQNEAQLEKSRLLSDRFSAERPKGSFSTLEIQRTEQGDSAMYLCASSPDRGFNEQFFGPGTRLTVL.

This clonotype was observed a few times. The V gene is TRBV29-1, the J gene TRBJ2-7, with TRBD1 matching 7 bases. CDR1 and CDR2 (germline): SQVTM, ANQGSEA. This CDR3 is built from 12 residues. The trim removed 5 bases at V and 5 bases at J, leaving 6 bases unmatched. The CDR3 nucleotides read TGCAGCGTTAGAGGGGGCCCCGACGAGCAGTACTTC. It is translated as CSVRGGPDEQYF.